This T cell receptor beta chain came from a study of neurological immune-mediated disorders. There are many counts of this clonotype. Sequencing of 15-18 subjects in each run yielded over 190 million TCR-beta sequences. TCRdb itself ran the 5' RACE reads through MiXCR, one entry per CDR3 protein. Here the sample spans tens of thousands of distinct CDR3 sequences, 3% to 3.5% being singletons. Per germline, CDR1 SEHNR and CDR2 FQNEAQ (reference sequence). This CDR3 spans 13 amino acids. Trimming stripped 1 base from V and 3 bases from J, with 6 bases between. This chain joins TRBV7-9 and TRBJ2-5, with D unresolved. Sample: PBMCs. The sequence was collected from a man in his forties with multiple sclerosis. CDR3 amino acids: CASSLGAKETQYF. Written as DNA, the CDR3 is TGTGCCAGCAGCTTAGGAGCGAAAGAGACCCAGTACTTC.